This T cell receptor beta chain is from a study of blood T cell repertoires in COVID-19. Original processing notes: Estimation of nucleated cell counts was performed using reference gene primer amplification. Sequenced by immunoSEQ multiplex PCR; TCRdb stores in-frame clones only, minus some. D and trimming come from the DNA, and the V and J calls and clone size come from that table. The sample carries fewer than 500,000 clones, around 89% recorded once. CDR1 and CDR2 from the germline V gene are LGHDT and YNNKEL (reference sequence). There are 16 residues in the CDR3. Trimming at V came to 4 bases and at J to 2 bases, leaving 6 bases not matched to a gene.

This rearrangement joins TRBV3-1 (or the pseudogene TRBV3-2) to TRBJ2-5, with TRBD2 matching over 11 bases. The origin of this receptor is a woman between 25 and 40 years old with acute or convalescent COVID-19. Sequences were obtained from peripheral blood. As DNA, the CDR3 is TGTGCCAGCAGCCGCCTACTAGCGGGGGAACAAGAGACCCAGTACTTC. Residues: CASSRLLAGEQETQYF.